This T cell receptor (beta chain) comes out of a study of blood T cells in healthy people across ages. The study's findings and limits: A strong correlation between TCR beta diversity and naive T cell percentage was seen. Estimates of total diversity, which came from one million sequenced T cells, were considered to be underestimates.

This clonotype showed up just a few times. Its antigen is not known. Primed by a sample-barcoded 5' primer and a J-beta primer mix, a second PCR proceeded for about 6 to 12 cycles. TCRdb re-analysed the 5' RACE reads in MiXCR, keeping a single row per CDR3 protein. Of 1.2 million to 1.5 million distinct CDR3 sequences in the sample, around 42% were seen once. V lost 6 bases to trimming and J lost 10 bases; unmatched junction nucleotides: 27. The CDR3 consists of 19 residues. From germline, CDR1 is MNHNS and CDR2 SASEGT. This TCR came from a young woman in good health. The material sequenced was blood. V usage is TRBV6-1 and J usage is TRBJ1-5, with 7 nucleotides matching TRBD1. The CDR3 DNA follows: TGTGCCAGCAGCCCCACGTGGTCTGGACAGGCGGCCCCCAGGGACCCCCAGCATTTT. Protein product: CASSPTWSGQAAPRDPQHF.